Following are 6 T cell receptor beta chains from one sample sequenced in a study of T-cell memory formation after mild COVID-19 (dated by TCRdb to about 2021). The protocol used for the library was 5' RACE. The instrument was an Illumina NovaSeq 6000. TCRdb redid the processing of the public reads, applying fastp at Q25 and MiXCR, and retained in-frame beta chains. Rows are unified per CDR3 protein, each entry keeping the most common DNA and genes. This sample lists some 350,000 distinct CDR3 sequences; roughly 15% were detected once. The ten largest clones represent approximately 20% of the sample. Material for sequencing was PBMCs or a T cell subset sorted from them (not recorded which). The origin of the receptors is a young man who had mild COVID-19 (a few samples of this study predate the infection). The sample titles of this study are shuffled in the database, so cell type and time point are left out; the donor was told from shared clones.

The chain links TRBV29-1 to TRBJ1-2; D gene uncertain. The germline gives CDR1 SQVTM, CDR2 ANQGSEA. This CDR3 contains 11 residues. The V end was cut by 5 bases, the J end by 8 bases, with 12 bases between. CDR3 DNA: TGCAGCGTTCCCAGGCGAGGGGGCTACACCTTC. Protein: CSVPRRGGYTF.

The V gene is TRBV29-1, the J gene TRBJ2-5; D ambiguous. The CDR3 sequence is 12 residues long. V was pared by 4 bases and J by 3 bases, with 9 bases between. Germline V gene sequence: CDR1 SQVTM, CDR2 ANQGSEA. The CDR3 region has the DNA TGCAGCGTTGTCACGGCAAAAGAGACCCAGTACTTC. It encodes CSVVTAKETQYF.

With respect to this clonotype: The CDR3 does not end in the conserved phenylalanine or tryptophan, so this is likely a read error. This chain links TRBV29-1 with TRBJ2-7; D not resolved. Germline CDR1 and CDR2: SQVTM and ANQGSEA. The length of the CDR3 is 11 residues. Trimming stripped 2 bases from V and 4 bases from J, with 6 bases between. DNA for the CDR3: TGCAGCGTTGAAACGGATTACGAGCAGTACTTA. Protein product: CSVETDYEQYL.

This clonotype showed up just a few times. The CDR3 region is CASSVRGHSGANVLTF. In nucleotides, the CDR3 is TGCGCCAGCAGCGTCCGGGGCCACTCTGGGGCCAACGTCCTGACTTTC. The chain joins TRBV5-1 to TRBJ2-6; D is possibly TRBD1 or TRBD2 (5 bases each). V was cut by 4 bases and J by 0 bases, with 11 bases left in between. CDR1 SGHRS and CDR2 YFSETQ come from the germline V gene. The length of the CDR3 is 16 residues.

This clonotype was observed a handful of times. The chain has TRBV2 and TRBJ1-5; a weak D match, TRBD1 (5 bases). CDR3 length equals 13 residues. Germline CDR1 SNHLY, CDR2 FYNNEI. V lost 5 bases to trimming and J lost 7 bases, with 12 bases between them. CDR3 bases: TGTGCCAGCAGTCCAGGGATGGGACAGCCCCAGCATTTT. This translates into CASSPGMGQPQHF.

This clonotype came up a few times. The rearrangement joins TRBV4-1 to TRBJ2-1, with D possibly matching TRBD2 (5 bases). The CDR3 runs to 16 residues. In germline, CDR1 is MGHRA, CDR2 YSYEKL. Trimming shortened V by 0 bases and J by 0 bases, and 9 bases separated the two germline ends. CDR3 sequence (DNA): TGCGCCAGCAGCCAAGAAAGCGGTCTCTCCTACAATGAGCAGTTCTTC. Translation gives CASSQESGLSYNEQFF.